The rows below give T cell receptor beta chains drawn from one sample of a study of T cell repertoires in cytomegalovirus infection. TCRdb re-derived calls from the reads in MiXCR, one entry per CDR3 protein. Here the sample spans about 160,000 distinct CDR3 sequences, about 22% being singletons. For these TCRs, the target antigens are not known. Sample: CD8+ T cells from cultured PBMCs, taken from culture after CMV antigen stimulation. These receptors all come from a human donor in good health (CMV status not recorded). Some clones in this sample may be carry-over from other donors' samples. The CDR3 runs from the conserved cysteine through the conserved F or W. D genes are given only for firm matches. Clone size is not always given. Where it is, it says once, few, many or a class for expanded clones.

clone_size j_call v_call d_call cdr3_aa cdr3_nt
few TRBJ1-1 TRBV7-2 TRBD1 CASSSWTGGVGTTEAFF TGTGCCAGCAGCTCCTGGACAGGGGGCGTCGGAACCACTGAAGCTTTCTTT
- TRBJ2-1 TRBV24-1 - CATSDPQGSLDNEQFF TGTGCCACCAGTGATCCTCAGGGTTCCTTGGACAATGAGCAGTTCTTC
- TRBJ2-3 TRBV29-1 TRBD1 CSVSDRGGTDTQYF TGCAGCGTTTCGGACAGGGGGGGCACAGATACGCAGTATTTT
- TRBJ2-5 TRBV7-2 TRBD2 CASSLAGEPETQYF TGTGCCAGCAGTCTAGCGGGGGAACCAGAGACCCAGTACTTC
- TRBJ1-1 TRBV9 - CASSVVLRTDNTEAFF TGTGCCAGCAGCGTAGTTCTCCGGACAGATAACACTGAAGCTTTCTTT
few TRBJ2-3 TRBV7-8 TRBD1 CASSSGQGSWADTQYF TGTGCCAGCAGCTCCGGACAGGGGAGTTGGGCAGATACGCAGTATTTT
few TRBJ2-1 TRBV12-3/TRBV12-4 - CASSFFQSGEQFF TGTGCCAGCAGTTTCTTCCAGTCGGGTGAGCAGTTCTTC
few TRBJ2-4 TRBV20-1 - CSARNPRTAIQYF TGCAGTGCTAGAAACCCTCGGACAGCCATTCAGTACTTC
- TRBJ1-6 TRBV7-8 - CASSLVGGRDSPLHF TGTGCCAGCAGCTTAGTTGGGGGAAGGGATTCACCCCTCCACTTT
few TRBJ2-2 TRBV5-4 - CASSAGRGELFF TGTGCCAGCAGCGCCGGGCGCGGGGAGCTGTTTTTT
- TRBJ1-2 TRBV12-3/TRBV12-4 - CASSPPGHYGYTF TGTGCCAGCAGTCCCCCGGGACACTATGGCTACACCTTC
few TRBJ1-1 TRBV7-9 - CASSSTRPNTEAFF TGTGCCAGCAGCTCTACCAGGCCAAACACTGAAGCTTTCTTT
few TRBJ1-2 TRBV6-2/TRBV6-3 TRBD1 CASSYSGQGPSYTF TGTGCCAGCAGTTACTCGGGACAGGGGCCGAGCTACACCTTC
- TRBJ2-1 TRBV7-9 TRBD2 CASSLRAGGPLDEQFF TGTGCCAGCAGCTTAAGAGCGGGGGGGCCGTTGGATGAGCAGTTCTTC
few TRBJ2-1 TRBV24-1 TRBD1 CATSDRDRINEQFF TGTGCCACCAGTGACCGGGACAGGATCAATGAGCAGTTCTTC
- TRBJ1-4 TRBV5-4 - CASSLGGINEKLFF TGTGCCAGCAGCCTCGGGGGAATTAATGAAAAACTGTTTTTT
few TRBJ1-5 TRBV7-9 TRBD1 CASSPTGGNQPQHF TGTGCCAGCAGCCCCACAGGGGGCAATCAGCCCCAGCATTTT
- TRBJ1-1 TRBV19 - CASSIDREGTNTEAFF TGTGCCAGTAGTATAGATCGCGAGGGGACGAACACTGAAGCTTTCTTT
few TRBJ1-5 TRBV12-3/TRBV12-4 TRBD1 CASSFTGGGQPQHF TGTGCCAGCAGTTTCACAGGGGGCGGTCAGCCCCAGCATTTT
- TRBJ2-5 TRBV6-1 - CASSDAGEGGQETQYF TGTGCCAGCAGTGATGCGGGGGAAGGGGGCCAAGAGACCCAGTACTTC
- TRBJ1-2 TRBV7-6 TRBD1 CASSLALTGAGGYTF TGTGCCAGCAGCTTAGCATTGACAGGGGCCGGTGGCTACACCTTC
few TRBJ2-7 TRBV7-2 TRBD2 CASSLGGGHLSSLREQYF TGTGCCAGCAGCTTAGGCGGGGGGCACTTATCCTCCCTTAGGGAGCAGTACTTC
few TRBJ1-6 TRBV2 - CASSARGYNSPLHF TGTGCCAGCAGTGCGCGGGGCTATAATTCACCCCTCCACTTT
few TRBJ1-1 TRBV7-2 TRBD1 CASSLGTGGGLTNTEAFF TGTGCCAGCAGCTTAGGGACAGGGGGGGGGTTGACAAACACTGAAGCTTTCTTT
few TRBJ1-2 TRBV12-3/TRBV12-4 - CASTLGIYGYTF TGTGCCAGCACCTTAGGGATTTATGGCTACACCTTC
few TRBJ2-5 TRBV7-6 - CASSLTRQKETQYF TGTGCCAGCAGCTTAACCCGACAGAAAGAGACCCAGTACTTC
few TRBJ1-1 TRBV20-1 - CSARDGDGTEAFF TGCAGTGCTAGAGACGGGGACGGCACTGAAGCTTTCTTT